These 23 T cell receptor beta chains came from one sample sequenced in a study of molecular identifiers for immune sequencing clone quantification. TCRdb reprocessed the PCR reads with MiXCR, giving one entry per CDR3 protein. The data contain 300,000 to 400,000 distinct CDR3 sequences, 20% to 25% of them singletons. Sequenced input: naive CD8+ T cells from blood, with Jurkat cell RNA spiked in. Subset of the sample: FACS-sorted CD8+CD4-CCR7+CD45RA+ naive T cells. Receptors were obtained from a human donor in good health. Some libraries in this study had Jurkat cell RNA spiked in.

Of note for this clonotype: A read error may produce the germline difference seen at one junction end. The chain joins TRBV2 to TRBJ1-4; D is possibly TRBD1 (5 bases). The CDR3 spans 15 residues. Germline values: CDR1 SNHLY, CDR2 FYNNEI. CDR3 coding DNA: TGTACCAGCGGAGGGACGGCTGCAACTAATGAAAAACTGTTTTTT. Protein: CTSGGTAATNEKLFF.

This clonotype came up many times. The V and J genes are TRBV7-9 and TRBJ2-3; the D is unclear. Germline CDR1 is SEHNR and CDR2 is FQNEAQ (reference sequence). Trimming took 6 bases from V and 2 from J, leaving 9 bases between them. CDR3 length: 13 amino acids. The CDR3 spells CASRKDPTDTQYF. In nucleotides, the CDR3 is TGTGCCAGCAGGAAGGACCCCACAGATACGCAGTATTTT.

This clonotype was seen many times. The chain recombines TRBV28 with TRBJ2-7; 7 bases fit TRBD1. With V trimmed by 6 bases and J by 6 bases, 5 bases remained unmatched. Germline-derived CDR1 and CDR2 are MDHEN and SYDVKM. CDR3 length: 12 residues. CDR3 in DNA: TGTGCCAGCAGCAACTACAGGGGCGAGCAGTACTTC. It specifies CASSNYRGEQYF.

This clonotype was counted many times. This chain links TRBV25-1 with TRBJ2-7; 11 nucleotides align to TRBD1. The germline V gene has CDR1 MGHDK and CDR2 SYGVNS. The CDR3 spans 15 residues. V was pared by 3 bases and J by 2 bases, with 3 bases of the junction left unmatched. CDR3 region: CASSEGQGGPYEQYF. The CDR3 region has the DNA TGTGCCAGCAGTGAGGGACAGGGGGGTCCCTACGAGCAGTACTTC.

This clonotype was counted ten times or more. The V call is TRBV29-1, the J call TRBJ1-1; D possibly corresponds to TRBD1 (6 bases). This CDR3 has 12 residues. CDR1 is SQVTM and CDR2 is ANQGSEA in the germline V gene. Deletions cut 5 bases from V and 10 bases from J, with 17 bases between. CDR3 protein: CSVHGGSGSAFF. For the CDR3, the DNA is TGCAGCGTTCATGGGGGCTCGGGTTCAGCTTTCTTT.

Many counts were recorded for this clonotype. V usage is TRBV7-9 and J usage is TRBJ2-7, with a tentative D call TRBD2 (5 bases). The CDR3 runs to 12 residues. Germline V CDR1 and CDR2: SEHNR, FQNEAQ (reference sequence). The V and J ends lost 7 bases and 6 bases respectively, with 13 bases between them. The CDR3 reads CASTLAAGEQYF. CDR3 coding DNA: TGTGCCAGCACCCTCGCGGCGGGCGAGCAGTACTTC.

The V gene is TRBV11-2, the J gene TRBJ2-5; D is unclear. Germline CDR1 is SGHAT and CDR2 is FQNNGV. The CDR3 has 14 amino acids. The V end was cut by 5 bases, the J end by 1 base, with 11 bases between. This CDR3 reads CASSIRRIQETQYF. CDR3 coding DNA: TGTGCCAGCAGCATCAGACGGATCCAAGAGACCCAGTACTTC. The full variable domain, in which reference TRBV11-2 and TRBJ2-5 provide the parts outside the CDR3, is EAGVAQSPRYKIIEKRQSVAFWCNPISGHATLYWYQQILGQGPKLLIQFQNNGVVDDSQLPKDRFSAERLKGVDSTLKIQPAKLEDSAVYLCASSIRRIQETQYFGPGTRLLVL.

On this clonotype: A read error is possible here, since a much larger clone lies one base away. V and J are TRBV7-9 and TRBJ2-1; TRBD2 matches at 11 bases. The CDR3 sequence is 16 residues long. Germline trimming cut 5 bases from V and 5 bases from J; bases unmatched to any gene: 8. CDR1 and CDR2 (germline): SEHNR, FQNEAQ (reference sequence). In DNA, the CDR3 is TGTGCCAGCAGCCCAGGGACTAGCGGTTCCCACAATGAGCAGTTCTTC. Translated, it gives CASSPGTSGSHNEQFF.

J is TRBJ2-7 and V is TRBV9, with D unclear. V was cut by 0 bases and J by 3 bases, with 10 bases left in between. This CDR3 has 14 residues. Germline assignment: CDR1 SGDLS and CDR2 YYNGEE. CDR3: CASSVGAESYEQYF. CDR3 in DNA: TGTGCCAGCAGCGTAGGGGCGGAGAGCTACGAGCAGTACTTC. The full variable domain, rest sourced from reference TRBV9 and TRBJ2-7, is DSGVTQTPKHLITATGQRVTLRCSPRSGDLSVYWYQQSLDQGLQFLIQYYNGEERAKGNILERFSAQQFPDLHSELNLSSLELGDSALYFCASSVGAESYEQYFGPGTRLTVT.

This clonotype has only a few counts. The V gene is TRBV27, the J gene TRBJ2-7; 8 nucleotides agree with TRBD1. The trim removed 6 bases at V and 2 bases at J, leaving 6 bases unmatched. The length of the CDR3 is 14 residues. CDR1 is MNHEY and CDR2 is SMNVEV in the germline V gene (reference sequence). The chain's CDR3 is CASRLTGAPYEQYF. CDR3 nucleotide sequence: TGTGCCAGCAGATTGACAGGGGCCCCCTACGAGCAGTACTTC.

Ten or more counts support this clonotype. The gene calls are TRBV27 and TRBJ2-7, with 7 bases aligning to TRBD1. The CDR3 covers 14 residues. V was pared by 3 bases and J by 2 bases, with 4 bases of the junction left unmatched. Per germline, CDR1 MNHEY and CDR2 SMNVEV (reference sequence). For the CDR3, the DNA is TGTGCCAGCAGTTTTTACAGGGGTGCCTACGAGCAGTACTTC. The encoded protein is CASSFYRGAYEQYF.

This clonotype was detected many times. The J gene is TRBJ1-5, the V gene TRBV28; the match to TRBD1 covers 11 bases. The V segment lost 10 bases and the J segment 0 bases; nucleotides outside the gene matches: 5. This CDR3 comprises 15 residues. Looked up from germline, CDR1 is MDHEN and CDR2 is SYDVKM. The CDR3 bases are TGTGCCATCCAGGACAGGGGGCCTAGCAATCAGCCCCAGCATTTT. Its translation is CAIQDRGPSNQPQHF.

CDR3 residues: CASSQDRNTETQYF. In DNA form, the CDR3 reads TGCGCCAGCAGCCAAGACCGGAATACGGAGACCCAGTACTTC. The chain is built from TRBV4-1 and TRBJ2-5; D is uncertain. Germline-derived CDR1 and CDR2 are MGHRA and YSYEKL. V dropped 0 bases and J dropped 5 bases, with 10 bases sitting between them. The CDR3 has 14 residues.

This clonotype was seen many times. This chain links TRBV12-3 or TRBV12-4 with TRBJ1-1, with 8 bases lining up with TRBD1. This CDR3 comprises 15 residues. The ends lost 7 bases at V and 4 bases at J; junction bases unmatched: 11. In DNA form, the CDR3 reads TGTGCCAGCACCGCCTGGGGGCAGGGGGCCACTGAAGCTTTCTTT. Amino acid sequence: CASTAWGQGATEAFF.

This clonotype was observed at least ten times. V gene TRBV12-3 or TRBV12-4 combines with J gene TRBJ1-4; 7 bases line up with TRBD1. The CDR3 length is 15 residues. V was pared by 4 bases and J by 2 bases, with 4 bases of the junction left unmatched. This CDR3 reads CASSSTGQTNEKLFF. The CDR3 region has the DNA TGTGCCAGCAGTTCGACGGGACAGACTAATGAAAAACTGTTTTTT.

This clonotype was found many times. V and J are TRBV4-1 and TRBJ2-3; TRBD2 aligns across 7 bases. This CDR3 has 12 residues. V shed 5 bases and J 5 bases; nucleotides not matched to a gene: 1. Germline CDR1 is MGHRA and CDR2 is YSYEKL. Here the CDR3 reads CASSWEGDTQYF. DNA for the CDR3: TGCGCCAGCAGCTGGGAGGGAGATACGCAGTATTTT.

The sample holds many counts of this clonotype. This chain links TRBV5-6 with TRBJ1-5, with D possibly matching TRBD1 (5 bases). This CDR3 has 15 residues. Trimming took 0 bases from V and 0 from J, leaving 7 bases between them. CDR1 is SGHDT and CDR2 is YYEEEE in the germline V gene. CDR3: CASSLGGPSNQPQHF. DNA for the CDR3: TGTGCCAGCAGCTTGGGGGGCCCTAGCAATCAGCCCCAGCATTTT.

The genes are TRBV2 and TRBJ2-3, with 11 nucleotides matching TRBD2. This CDR3 comprises 16 residues. Germline V CDR1 and CDR2: SNHLY, FYNNEI. Germline trimming cut 6 bases from V and 0 bases from J; bases unmatched to any gene: 5. This CDR3 reads CASSRLAGSSTDTQYF. As DNA, the CDR3 is TGTGCCAGCAGCCGACTAGCGGGGTCTAGCACAGATACGCAGTATTTT.

This clonotype was counted at least ten times. The rearrangement uses TRBV20-1 and TRBJ2-7; 10 positions match TRBD2. The CDR3 runs to 17 residues. J was trimmed by 1 base and V by 4 bases; bases with no gene match: 13. Germline lookup yields CDR1 DFQATT and CDR2 SNEGSKA (reference sequence). The CDR3 DNA sequence: TGCAGTGCTATGGGGTCCCCAGCGGGGGGGCCGTCCTACGAGCAGTACTTC. Translated: CSAMGSPAGGPSYEQYF.

A note on this clonotype: Germline and junction disagree at one end, which may indicate a read error. Here the CDR3 DNA reads TGTGCCAGCAGCGTCACAGGAGCAACTAATGAAAAACTGGTTTTT. This codes for CASSVTGATNEKLVF. J is TRBJ1-4 and V is TRBV9, with a weak D call TRBD1 (5 bases). The germline V gene encodes CDR1 SGDLS and CDR2 YYNGEE. The CDR3 loop spans 15 amino acids.

The chain recombines TRBV20-1 with TRBJ2-7; the match to TRBD2 covers 11 bases. The CDR3 covers 16 residues. Germline CDR1 is DFQATT and CDR2 is SNEGSKA (reference sequence). The ends lost 5 bases at V and 3 bases at J; junction bases unmatched: 12. The CDR3: CSALDLAGGLIYEQYF. In DNA, the CDR3 is TGCAGTGCTCTAGATCTAGCGGGAGGCTTAATCTACGAGCAGTACTTC.

This chain connects TRBV20-1 to TRBJ2-3; TRBD2 matches at 12 bases. Germline V gene lookup returns CDR1 DFQATT and CDR2 SNEGSKA (reference sequence). The CDR3 covers 16 residues. Losses at the gene ends were 3 bases for V and 4 bases for J; bases not matched to a gene: 8. As DNA, the CDR3 is TGCAGTGCTAGGGGACTTCTAGCGGGGGGGCCAGATACGCAGTATTTT. Amino acids: CSARGLLAGGPDTQYF.

As concerns this clonotype: This clone may be a read error of a much larger clone one base away. The chain employs TRBV6-2 or TRBV6-3 and TRBJ2-7; D is ambiguous. This CDR3 is built from 13 residues. The germline CDR1 and CDR2 sequences are MNHEY and SVGEGT. Trimming left V 3 bases short and J 0 bases short, with 6 bases between. CDR3 sequence: CASSYVLSYEQYF. CDR3 bases: TGTGCCAGCAGTTATGTCCTCTCCTACGAGCAGTACTTC.